This T cell receptor (beta chain) was recorded in a study of blood T cells in healthy people across ages. This CDR3 has 13 amino acids. The V end lost 2 bases, the J end lost 10 bases, and 14 bases lay between the germline ends. Germline lookup yields CDR1 LGHNT and CDR2 FRNRAP. Broader study findings: The recorded TCR beta diversity per million T cells decreased in a roughly linear manner with age.

At least 6 million PBMCs were isolated per sample. Primers used in a second PCR of about 7 to 12 cycles were a sample-barcoded 5' primer and a J-beta primer mix. TCRdb re-called the 5' RACE reads through MiXCR, storing one row per CDR3 protein. The sample holds around 1,000,000 distinct CDR3 sequences; under 30% are singletons and the top ten take less than 0.85%. A remark on this clonotype: Its antigen is unidentified.

These data were also reused for a study on T cells of mothers and their children. As that report states: Mothers yielded over 8 million CDR3 reads, children some 3 million each.

The chain is built from TRBV12-5 and TRBJ1-1, with unresolved D. The sequencing sample was made of blood. This sequence originates from a girl aged 2-10 years in good health. CDR3 sequence: CASGLPPRGGAFF. CDR3 bases: TGTGCTAGTGGTTTGCCGCCCCGGGGTGGAGCTTTCTTT.